This T cell receptor (beta chain) was recovered during a study of Ad26.COV2.S vaccination and SARS-CoV-2 variants. Whole-study context: Once or twice, 56 days apart, Ad26.COV2.S was delivered intramuscularly. General study results and limits: Those who received the vaccine showed greater spike-specific TCR breadth than those given placebo. Reported post-vaccination CD8+ and CD4+ T cell responses to spike showed substantial breadth.

This clone occurred once. Its target is unknown. The CDR3 spans 11 residues. From germline, CDR1 is DFQATT and CDR2 SNEGSKA (reference sequence). Trimming removed 5 bases at V and 4 bases at J, with 9 bases between. Only in-frame clones appear in the TCRdb table, and some are missing; sequencing was by immunoSEQ multiplex PCR. The sample lists 380,000 or so clones, 80% to 90% occurring once. Treatment described: roughly 19 received Ad26.COV2.S at low or high dose, single or two shots; five or six received placebo; per-sample allocation not given. Day 63 after the first injection of vaccine or placebo was the sampling time.

This receptor was obtained from a person aged 18 to 65 who received the Ad26.COV2.S COVID-19 vaccine or a placebo. This rearrangement joins TRBV20-1 to TRBJ2-7; D is uncertain. This specimen consisted of peripheral blood, obtained in a trial of Ad26.COV2.S vaccine versus placebo. CDR3 sequence: CSAADGYEQYF. The CDR3 DNA reads as TGCAGTGCTGCCGACGGGTACGAGCAGTACTTC.